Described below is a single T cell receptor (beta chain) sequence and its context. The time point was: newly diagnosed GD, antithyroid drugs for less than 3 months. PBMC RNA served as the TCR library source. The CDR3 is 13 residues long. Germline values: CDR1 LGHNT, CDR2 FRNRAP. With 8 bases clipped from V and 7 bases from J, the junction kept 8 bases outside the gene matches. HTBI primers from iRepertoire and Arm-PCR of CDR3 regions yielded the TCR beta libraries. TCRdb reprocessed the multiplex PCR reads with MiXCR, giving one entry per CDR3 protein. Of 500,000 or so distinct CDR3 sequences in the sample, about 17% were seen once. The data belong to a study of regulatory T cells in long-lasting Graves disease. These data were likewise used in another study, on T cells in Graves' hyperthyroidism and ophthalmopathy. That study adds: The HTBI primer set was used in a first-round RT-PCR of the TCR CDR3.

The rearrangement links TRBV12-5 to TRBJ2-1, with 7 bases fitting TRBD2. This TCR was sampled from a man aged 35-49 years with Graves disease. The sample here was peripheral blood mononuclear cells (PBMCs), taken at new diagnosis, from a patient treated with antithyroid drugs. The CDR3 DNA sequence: TGTGCTAGTATTCCGGGAGGTGGGAATGAGCAGTTCTTC. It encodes CASIPGGGNEQFF.